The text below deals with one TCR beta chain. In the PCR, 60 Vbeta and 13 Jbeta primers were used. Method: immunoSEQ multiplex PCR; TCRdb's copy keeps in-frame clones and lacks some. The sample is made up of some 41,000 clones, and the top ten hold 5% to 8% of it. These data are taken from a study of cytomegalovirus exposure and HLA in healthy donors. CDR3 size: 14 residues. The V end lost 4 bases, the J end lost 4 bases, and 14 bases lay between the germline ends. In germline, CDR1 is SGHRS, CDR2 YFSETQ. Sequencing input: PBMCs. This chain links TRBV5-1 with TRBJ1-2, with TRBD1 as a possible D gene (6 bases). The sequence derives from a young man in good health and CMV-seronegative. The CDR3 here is CASSRTAWSYGYTF. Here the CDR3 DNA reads TGCGCCAGCAGCAGGACAGCCTGGAGCTATGGCTACACCTTC.